This entry features one T cell receptor (beta chain) sequence. Which antigen it targets is not known. No base qualities exist here, and no much larger clone lies one base off it. Library method: the immunoSEQ multiplex PCR assay. T cell repertoires were profiled with deep sequencing of rearranged TCR beta loci together with multiparametric flow cytometry. The clones in this table, taken by TCRdb from immuneACCESS, are in-frame only. Not every clone is retained; where verified, under half of the shortfall comes from an unresolved V gene, and the cause of the rest is unknown. The sample includes about 39,000 clones, with 90% to 95% observed a single time. Roughly 15% of the sample lies in the top ten. These data belong to a study of lymphopenia after photon versus proton radiotherapy (dated by TCRdb to 2018 to 2020). Regarding the study in general: Photon and proton radiation therapy were compared by the study for their immunological effects in patients with gastrointestinal tumors who developed high-grade lymphopenia. The 15 to 25 patients in the cohort had gastrointestinal tumors, were treated with either photon or proton therapy, and subsequently developed lymphopenia. The study aimed to characterize how the two radiation modalities differ in their impact on the immune system.

Beyond this particular receptor, the publication reports: Across the cohort, a larger post-nadir drop in TCR diversity was inversely correlated with overall survival time among patients who died. Relative stability during treatment was observed in proton-treated patients, whereas loss of naive T cells and TCR diversity and gain of effector/memory populations were observed in photon-treated patients. The survival association was assessed only in patients who died, and the authors presented better survival with proton therapy as a possibility rather than a demonstrated result. After the lymphocyte count nadir, photon-treated repertoires showed oligoclonal expansion, especially of CD8+ Temra cells, which drove the drop in diversity.

The CDR3 has 14 amino acids, counting the end cysteine and phenylalanine. Just the 42-base CDR3 DNA is kept, in frame starting at base 1. Compared with germline, V lacks 5 bases and J lacks 7 bases; bases without a gene match: 5. The germline V gene specifies SGHAT as CDR1 and FQNNGV as CDR2. The source material was peripheral blood, sampled from a patient treated with photon-based radiotherapy. This TCR was sampled from a man between 60 and 75 years old with cholangiocarcinoma. The rearrangement combines TRBV11-2 with TRBJ2-1; 10 middle bases align to TRBD1. The CDR3: CASSRQGARNEQFF. The nucleotides are TGTGCCAGCAGCAGACAGGGGGCTAGGAATGAGCAGTTCTTC.